Each of the 9 T cell receptor beta chains below was sequenced from the same sample in a study of blood T cell repertoires in COVID-19. Generated by immunoSEQ multiplex PCR, the TCRdb table keeps only in-frame clones and is missing some. Here the sample spans 300,000 to 400,000 clones, around nine tenths being singletons. The material sequenced was PBMCs or T cells enriched from blood (not recorded which). These receptors originate from a man in his sixties who had recovered from COVID-19.

The chain employs TRBV30 and TRBJ2-7; the match to TRBD2 covers 10 bases. Germline values: CDR1 GTSNPN, CDR2 SVGIG (reference sequence). This CDR3 has 14 residues. V lost 0 bases to trimming and J lost 3 bases; unmatched junction nucleotides: 2. CDR3 loop: CAWSVTSGIYEQYF. CDR3 in DNA: TGTGCCTGGAGTGTAACTAGCGGGATCTACGAGCAGTACTTC.

The V gene is TRBV7-2, the J gene TRBJ2-2; 7 nucleotides line up with TRBD1. The CDR3 runs to 15 residues. The V gene end was trimmed by 5 bases and the J gene end by 5 bases; junction bases not matched to a gene: 8. Germline loops: CDR1 SGHTA, CDR2 FQGNSA. DNA of the CDR3: TGTGCCAGCAGCGTCAGAACAGGGGTAACCGGGGAGCTGTTTTTT. Translation: CASSVRTGVTGELFF.

This chain links TRBV6-5 with TRBJ1-1; no clear D gene. The CDR3 extends over 16 amino acids. V gave up 0 bases and J gave up 0 bases, with 11 bases separating them. Looked up from germline, CDR1 is MNHEY and CDR2 is SVGAGI. The CDR3 loop is CASSYSVHYMNTEAFF. CDR3 DNA: TGTGCCAGCAGTTACTCGGTACACTACATGAACACTGAAGCTTTCTTT.

The genes are TRBV5-5 and TRBJ2-3; D not certain. CDR3 size: 16 residues. Trimming stripped 2 bases from V and 1 base from J, with 14 bases between. Germline V gives CDR1 SGHKS, CDR2 YYEKEE (reference sequence). CDR3 sequence reads: CASSFTHLAGTDTQYF. Here the CDR3 DNA reads TGTGCCAGCAGCTTTACACACCTTGCTGGCACAGATACGCAGTATTTT. The variable domain in full, with the rest retrieved from reference TRBV5-5 and TRBJ2-3, is DAGVTQSPTHLIKTRGQQVTLRCSPISGHKSVSWYQQVLGQGPQFIFQYYEKEERGRGNFPDRFSARQFPNYSSELNVNALLLGDSALYLCASSFTHLAGTDTQYFGPGTRLTVL.

The chain is built from TRBV6-5 and TRBJ2-5; 9 bases are shared with TRBD1. Germline CDR1 reads MNHEY; CDR2 reads SVGAGI. V lost 6 bases, J lost 4 bases, and 6 bases stayed unmatched. The CDR3 totals 14 residues. The CDR3 sequence: CASSRGQGLETQYF. In DNA, the CDR3 is TGTGCCAGCAGCCGAGGACAGGGGCTAGAGACCCAGTACTTC.

V gene TRBV5-4 combines with J gene TRBJ2-5; D is perhaps TRBD1 (6 bases). Per germline, CDR1 SGHNT and CDR2 YYREEE (reference sequence). The V end lost 3 bases, the J end lost 5 bases, and 11 bases lay between the germline ends. The CDR3 runs 13 residues. CDR3 sequence reads: CASSWAQGETQYF. In DNA, the CDR3 is TGTGCCAGCAGCTGGGCCCAGGGGGAGACCCAGTACTTC.

The chain combines TRBV7-3 with TRBJ2-1, with D maybe TRBD2 (7 bases). The length of the CDR3 is 17 residues. V lost 5 bases and J 0 bases, leaving 17 bases between the germline ends. CDR1 is SGHTA, CDR2 FQGTGA, per germline. The CDR3 nucleotides are TGTGCCAGCAGCCCTAGGTTGGGAGGGGGCTCCTACAATGAGCAGTTCTTC. Its protein is CASSPRLGGGSYNEQFF.

The chain combines TRBV9 with TRBJ1-1; TRBD1 is a possible D gene (5 bases). The ends were cut back, 6 bases at V and 4 bases at J, with 13 bases in the middle. CDR1 is SGDLS, CDR2 YYNGEE, per germline. This CDR3 spans 13 amino acids. The CDR3 DNA is TGTGCCAGCACGGGGGGAATCGGCACTGAAGCTTTCTTT. Translating gives CASTGGIGTEAFF.

The chain employs TRBV18 and TRBJ2-3; possible D gene TRBD1, 5 bases. The V end was cut by 3 bases, the J end by 0 bases, with 13 bases between. This CDR3 spans 16 amino acids. Germline CDR1 reads KGHSH; CDR2 reads LQKENI. DNA for the CDR3: TGTGCCAGCTCACCGCTCAGGGCACCTAGCACAGATACGCAGTATTTT. Residues: CASSPLRAPSTDTQYF.